The clone carrying this T cell receptor (beta chain) has just a few counts. The antigen is not known. In every case, the donor was a healthy Caucasian. The sample is drawn from a study of identical twins. The study's findings and limits: Insertions were fewer in abundant cord blood beta clonotypes, whereas memory repertoires showed none of this pattern. A partial confounding effect on zero-insertion analyses could come from invariant MAIT and iNKT cells.

One entry per CDR3 protein results from TCRdb running MiXCR on the 5' RACE reads. The sample records around 1.7 million distinct CDR3 sequences, 32% being singletons. V dropped 2 bases and J dropped 0 bases, with 9 bases sitting between them. The CDR3 has 14 amino acids. Germline loops: CDR1 DFQATT, CDR2 SNEGSKA (reference sequence). The TCR originated in a newborn girl in good health. Sequenced material: cord blood. This chain links TRBV20-1 with TRBJ2-3, with D tentatively TRBD2 (5 bases). In DNA form, the CDR3 reads TGCAGTGCTAGACTACGACTAAGCACAGATACGCAGTATTTT. Protein product: CSARLRLSTDTQYF.